One and the same sample provided the 8 T cell receptor beta chains below, sequenced in a study of patients and donors after allogeneic stem cell transplantation. TCRdb re-called the RT-PCR reads with MiXCR, one entry per CDR3 protein. This sample has about a million distinct CDR3 sequences, with approximately 18% found just once. Sequencing used blood, either unsorted or a sorted T cell fraction (not recorded which). The receptors here all came from a human donor who was either an allogeneic HSCT recipient or a stem cell or donor lymphocyte infusion donor (not recorded which). It is not recorded whose cells these are; they may come from a transplant donor.

This clonotype was detected only a few times. This rearrangement joins TRBV12-3 or TRBV12-4 to TRBJ2-1, with 9 bases fitting TRBD2. V lost 3 bases, J lost 2 bases, and 23 bases stayed unmatched. This CDR3 has 22 amino acids. The CDR3 reads CASSFFVFYGREGPEAYNEQFF. CDR3 nucleotide sequence: TGTGCCAGCAGTTTTTTTGTTTTTTACGGGCGGGAGGGCCCCGAGGCCTACAATGAGCAGTTCTTC.

This clonotype was found a few times. This rearrangement joins TRBV19 to TRBJ2-1, with D possibly called TRBD1 or TRBD2 (6 bases each). V gave up 3 bases and J gave up 6 bases, with 15 bases separating them. In germline, CDR1 is LNHDA, CDR2 SQIVND (reference sequence). The CDR3 is 15 amino acids. The chain's CDR3 is CASSMVGGGLNEQFF. CDR3 DNA sequence: TGTGCCAGTAGTATGGTAGGGGGAGGCCTCAATGAGCAGTTCTTC.

The CDR3 protein is CASSREGGLNTEAFF. The CDR3 nucleotides are TGTGCCAGCAGCCGCGAGGGGGGACTGAACACTGAAGCTTTCTTT. The gene calls are TRBV9 and TRBJ1-1; possibly TRBD1 for D (6 bases). Per germline, CDR1 SGDLS and CDR2 YYNGEE. This CDR3 is 15 amino acids long. V was clipped by 4 bases and J by 0 bases, with 13 bases between them. The complete variable domain, with remaining parts taken from reference TRBV9 and TRBJ1-1, reads DSGVTQTPKHLITATGQRVTLRCSPRSGDLSVYWYQQSLDQGLQFLIQYYNGEERAKGNILERFSAQQFPDLHSELNLSSLELGDSALYFCASSREGGLNTEAFFGQGTRLTVV.

This chain links TRBV12-3 or TRBV12-4 with TRBJ2-7; D may be TRBD2 (5 bases). The V and J ends lost 7 bases and 7 bases respectively, with 17 bases between them. CDR3 size: 13 residues. The CDR3 nucleotides read TGTGCCAGCACTGTAATCGGGGTGGGGGAGCAGTACTTC. It encodes CASTVIGVGEQYF.

This clonotype appeared many times. The chain employs TRBV12-3 or TRBV12-4 and TRBJ2-1, with D hard to call. The V end lost 6 bases, the J end lost 7 bases, and 13 bases lay between the germline ends. The CDR3 is made up of 13 amino acids. CDR3 nucleotide sequence: TGTGCCAGCAGGCAGGACCCCCCAAATGAGCAGTTCTTC. Translation gives CASRQDPPNEQFF.

This clonotype was observed a handful of times. This rearrangement joins TRBV2 to TRBJ2-1; 12 nucleotides match TRBD1. With 7 bases clipped from V and 10 bases from J, the junction kept 5 bases outside the gene matches. The CDR3 contains 13 residues. The germline V gene encodes CDR1 SNHLY and CDR2 FYNNEI. DNA of the CDR3: TGTGCCAGCATGGGACAGGGGGCCTGGGAGCAGTTCTTC. This codes for CASMGQGAWEQFF.

J is TRBJ1-5 and V is TRBV9, with 8 bases matching TRBD1. This CDR3 spans 15 amino acids. V lost 3 bases to trimming and J lost 4 bases; unmatched junction nucleotides: 6. Germline V gives CDR1 SGDLS, CDR2 YYNGEE. DNA of the CDR3: TGTGCCAGCAGCGGCGGGACAGGCTTGAATCAGCCCCAGCATTTT. Its translation is CASSGGTGLNQPQHF.

This clonotype was recorded at least ten times. CDR3 in DNA: TGTGCCAGCAGCCTTGGGACCCCCAGGCATACGCAGTATTTT. Amino acid sequence: CASSLGTPRHTQYF. This rearrangement joins TRBV12-3 or TRBV12-4 to TRBJ2-3; the D gene could be TRBD1 or TRBD2 (5 bases each). V lost 6 bases and J lost 7, with 17 bases in between. CDR3 length: 14 amino acids.